The rows below give T cell receptor beta chains drawn from one sample of a study. Each CDR3 protein gets one entry after TCRdb re-called the RT-PCR reads with MiXCR. The table lists fewer than 800,000 distinct CDR3 sequences, over 12% of them singletons, with 3.6% in the top ten. Input material: memory CD4+ T cells from blood. All receptors derive from a female donor in good health, serving as a healthy control. Each CDR3 is given with its conserved first and last residue. D genes are given only for firm matches. Clone sizes are given selectively: once, few, many, or a class where the clone is expanded.

D	V	size	J	CDR3	DNA
-	TRBV7-2	many	TRBJ2-3	CASSLGRAGTDTQYF	TGTGCCAGCAGCTTAGGGCGGGCAGGCACAGATACGCAGTATTTT
TRBD2	TRBV5-1	few	TRBJ2-7	CASSLGTSGGPATYEQYF	TGCGCCAGCAGCTTGGGGACTAGCGGGGGGCCAGCTACCTACGAGCAGTACTTC
TRBD1	TRBV2	few	TRBJ2-1	CASSVETGYGNEQFF	TGTGCCAGCAGTGTCGAGACAGGGTACGGGAATGAGCAGTTCTTC
-	TRBV10-3	many	TRBJ1-5	CAISESSGVSNQPQHF	TGTGCCATCAGTGAGTCATCAGGGGTTAGCAATCAGCCCCAGCATTTT
-	TRBV7-6	few	TRBJ1-1	CASGPLGQLQNTEAFF	TGTGCCAGCGGGCCCCTTGGGCAGCTACAGAACACTGAAGCTTTCTTT
-	TRBV20-1	-	TRBJ1-2	CSAYGGLRYGYTF	TGCAGTGCCTACGGGGGGCTAAGATATGGCTACACCTTC
TRBD2	TRBV29-1	many	TRBJ2-1	CSVVQRGSYNEQFF	TGCAGCGTTGTCCAACGCGGGAGCTACAATGAGCAGTTCTTC
-	TRBV12-3/TRBV12-4	-	TRBJ1-1	CASGPRVNTEAFF	TGTGCCAGCGGCCCACGAGTGAACACTGAAGCTTTCTTT
-	TRBV20-1	many	TRBJ1-2	CSASYQAGNYGYTF	TGCAGTGCTAGTTACCAGGCAGGGAACTATGGCTACACCTTC
-	TRBV27	few	TRBJ2-3	CASSLSAGRRVTQYF	TGTGCCAGCAGCCTCTCCGCGGGGAGGAGGGTTACGCAGTATTTT
-	TRBV30	-	TRBJ1-1	CAWSVRQLGEAFF	TGTGCCTGGAGTGTAAGGCAGTTGGGTGAAGCTTTCTTT
TRBD1	TRBV4-2	-	TRBJ2-7	CASSQPGQAPGEQYF	TGTGCCAGCAGCCAACCGGGACAGGCACCTGGCGAGCAGTACTTC
TRBD1	TRBV6-1	-	TRBJ1-5	CASSQGGQGAGQPQHF	TGTGCCAGCTCTCAAGGCGGGCAGGGGGCAGGACAGCCCCAGCATTTT
-	TRBV3-1	few	TRBJ2-7	CASSQDLDGTYEQYF	TGTGCCAGCAGCCAAGATCTAGACGGAACCTACGAGCAGTACTTC
TRBD2	TRBV6-6	many	TRBJ2-3	CASSYSISGRTLDTQYF	TGTGCCAGCAGTTACTCGATTAGCGGGAGGACCCTCGATACGCAGTATTTT
-	TRBV20-1	-	TRBJ1-5	CSARGLSQPQHF	TGCAGTGCTAGGGGCTTGAGTCAGCCCCAGCATTTT
-	TRBV5-6	few	TRBJ1-1	CASSFRGLEAFF	TGTGCCAGCAGCTTTAGGGGTCTTGAAGCTTTCTTT
-	TRBV27	few	TRBJ2-1	CASGIALAEQFF	TGTGCCAGCGGCATTGCGCTAGCGGAGCAGTTCTTC
TRBD1	TRBV19	-	TRBJ1-2	CASSKGTGVPYGYTF	TGTGCCAGTAGCAAAGGGACAGGGGTTCCCTATGGCTACACCTTC
-	TRBV6-1	few	TRBJ1-5	CASSEARIYTDQPQHF	TGTGCCAGCAGTGAAGCTCGGATTTACACCGATCAGCCCCAGCATTTT
-	TRBV20-1	-	TRBJ1-1	CSASAGEVTEAFF	TGCAGTGCTAGTGCGGGGGAGGTTACTGAAGCTTTCTTT
-	TRBV7-9	-	TRBJ1-1	CASSLGGGLLGFNTEAFF	TGTGCCAGCAGCTTAGGAGGCGGACTCCTAGGGTTCAACACTGAAGCTTTCTTT
-	TRBV7-8	-	TRBJ1-5	CASTLRRGGDQPQHF	TGTGCCAGCACTCTACGCCGGGGGGGGGATCAGCCCCAGCATTTT
-	TRBV12-3/TRBV12-4	many	TRBJ1-1	CASKFRVSEAFF	TGTGCCAGTAAGTTTAGGGTCTCTGAAGCTTTCTTT
TRBD1	TRBV20-1	few	TRBJ1-1	CSATKPGGAWNTEAFF	TGCAGTGCTACCAAACCAGGGGGCGCGTGGAACACTGAAGCTTTCTTT
TRBD2	TRBV5-1	-	TRBJ2-1	CASSLDPRTSGVQFF	TGCGCCAGCAGTCTCGACCCACGGACTAGCGGGGTTCAGTTCTTC
TRBD2	TRBV7-9	many	TRBJ2-1	CASTVTSGAYNEQFF	TGTGCCAGCACCGTGACTAGCGGGGCCTACAATGAGCAGTTCTTC
-	TRBV20-1	few	TRBJ1-5	CSASLGATGGQPQHF	TGCAGTGCTTCACTGGGGGCGACGGGAGGTCAGCCCCAGCATTTT
TRBD1	TRBV6-6	many	TRBJ2-5	CASTGQGRGETQYF	TGTGCCAGCACTGGACAGGGTCGGGGGGAGACCCAGTACTTC
-	TRBV3-1	-	TRBJ1-6	CASSRGGLAPLHF	TGTGCCAGCAGCCGGGGGGGTCTAGCCCCCCTCCACTTT
-	TRBV7-2	many	TRBJ1-1	CASSLGFPAHEAFF	TGTGCCAGCAGCTTAGGATTCCCGGCCCATGAAGCTTTCTTT
-	TRBV7-3	many	TRBJ2-4	CASSLTGPVDIQYF	TGTGCCAGCAGCTTAACTGGGCCCGTAGACATTCAGTACTTC
-	TRBV18	few	TRBJ1-2	CASSRTEDYGYTF	TGTGCCAGCTCTCGGACTGAAGACTATGGCTACACCTTC
-	TRBV3-1	few	TRBJ1-1	CASSQGALNTEAFF	TGTGCCAGCAGCCAAGGGGCTCTGAACACTGAAGCTTTCTTT
TRBD2	TRBV18	-	TRBJ2-1	CASSPLTSGSPYNEQFF	TGTGCCAGCTCACCCCTGACTAGCGGGAGCCCCTACAATGAGCAGTTCTTC
-	TRBV29-1	many	TRBJ2-2	CSVGAPGNTGELFF	TGCAGCGTTGGAGCCCCCGGCAACACCGGGGAGCTGTTTTTT
-	TRBV5-1	-	TRBJ2-3	CASSFEGSTQYF	TGCGCCAGCAGCTTCGAGGGGAGTACGCAGTATTTT
-	TRBV3-1	few	TRBJ1-5	CASSRQRDQPQHF	TGTGCCAGCAGCCGTCAGAGAGATCAGCCCCAGCATTTT
TRBD1	TRBV5-1	few	TRBJ1-5	CASSLAGDRNQPQHF	TGCGCCAGCAGCTTGGCGGGGGACAGGAATCAGCCCCAGCATTTT
-	TRBV28	many	TRBJ2-5	CASIPGTQETQYF	TGTGCCAGCATACCGGGAACTCAAGAGACCCAGTACTTC
-	TRBV5-6	-	TRBJ2-2	CASSPRLLDNGELFF	TGTGCCAGCAGCCCGCGCCTGCTAGATAACGGGGAGCTGTTTTTT
-	TRBV4-3	many	TRBJ2-5	CASSLMAGEGAETQYF	TGCGCCAGCAGCCTTATGGCGGGCGAAGGGGCCGAGACCCAGTACTTC
-	TRBV7-3	-	TRBJ1-5	CASSYGCQPQHF	TGTGCCAGCAGCTACGGGTGTCAGCCCCAGCATTTT
TRBD2	TRBV20-1	-	TRBJ2-7	CSATRTSWAYEQYF	TGCAGTGCTACCAGGACTAGCTGGGCCTACGAGCAGTACTTC
TRBD2	TRBV29-1	many	TRBJ2-3	CSVEKTAGGPGTDTQYF	TGCAGCGTTGAAAAAACGGCGGGAGGGCCGGGCACAGATACGCAGTATTTT
-	TRBV12-3/TRBV12-4	few	TRBJ1-1	CASSFARVGIEAFF	TGTGCCAGCAGTTTTGCCAGGGTCGGAATAGAAGCTTTCTTT
-	TRBV5-5	-	TRBJ2-7	CASSPAGRQYEQYF	TGTGCCAGCAGCCCAGCCGGCCGCCAATACGAGCAGTACTTC
-	TRBV7-9	-	TRBJ2-1	CASSRQNEQFF	TGCGCCAGCAGCCGACAGAATGAGCAGTTCTTC
-	TRBV7-2	many	TRBJ2-7	CASSLDNWSSYEQYF	TGTGCCAGCAGCTTAGACAACTGGAGCTCCTACGAGCAGTACTTC
-	TRBV7-9	few	TRBJ1-1	CASSSFGGAQGLEAFF	TGTGCCAGCAGCTCCTTCGGCGGGGCGCAGGGTCTTGAAGCTTTCTTT
TRBD2	TRBV9	-	TRBJ2-1	CASSVEAAGAMEQFF	TGTGCCAGCAGCGTAGAGGCAGCGGGAGCTATGGAGCAGTTCTTC
TRBD2	TRBV7-2	few	TRBJ2-1	CASSKGLAEADEQFF	TGTGCCAGCAGCAAGGGACTAGCGGAGGCCGATGAGCAGTTCTTC
-	TRBV15	many	TRBJ2-5	CATSRRRQETQYF	TGTGCCACCAGCAGGAGGAGACAAGAGACCCAGTACTTC
TRBD2	TRBV20-1	many	TRBJ2-7	CSAQTSGSYEQYF	TGCAGTGCCCAAACGAGCGGGAGCTACGAGCAGTACTTC
-	TRBV24-1	-	TRBJ1-1	CATTSGGVAFF	TGTGCCACCACAAGCGGGGGTGTCGCTTTCTTT
-	TRBV6-2/TRBV6-3	-	TRBJ2-2	CASSGQGPNQDTGELFF	TGTGCCAGCAGCGGGCAGGGACCAAACCAGGACACCGGGGAGCTGTTTTTT
-	TRBV4-3	few	TRBJ1-2	CASSQDRGAGYTF	TGCGCCAGCAGCCAAGATCGGGGGGCGGGCTACACCTTC
-	TRBV7-2	-	TRBJ2-1	CASSFYRRDEQFF	TGTGCCAGCAGCTTCTATCGGCGGGATGAGCAGTTCTTC